This TCR beta chain was retrieved from a study of T cell responses to AZD1222 COVID-19 vaccine. Study-level findings and limits: White British people made up most donors, females outnumbered males, and clonal diversity was possibly underestimated. Among vaccine-associated CD4 TCRs, coverage spanned spike, with dominance at 160-218 and 743-854. Seropositivity was recorded at baseline in only a handful of AZD1222 recipients.

The repertoire was sequenced with immunoSEQ multiplex PCR; TCRdb's copy has only in-frame clones and lacks some. In the table there are 70,000 to 95,000 clones, 90% of which are singletons. As for this clone: Antigen unknown.

Recipients boosted at about 4 weeks or about 12 weeks are pooled. This clonotype was sampled from an adult who received the AZD1222 COVID-19 vaccine. Sequencing was performed on peripheral blood, taken 28 days after the second AZD1222 dose.

The CDR3 DNA reads as TGTGCCAGCTTGACAGCCTGGATCGACACTGAAGCTTTCTTT. This gives the protein CASLTAWIDTEAFF. The chain combines TRBV28 with TRBJ1-1; a possible D gene is TRBD1 (5 bases). Germline CDR1 reads MDHEN; CDR2 reads SYDVKM. V lost 8 bases and J 3 bases, leaving 16 bases between the germline ends. The length of the CDR3 is 14 residues.